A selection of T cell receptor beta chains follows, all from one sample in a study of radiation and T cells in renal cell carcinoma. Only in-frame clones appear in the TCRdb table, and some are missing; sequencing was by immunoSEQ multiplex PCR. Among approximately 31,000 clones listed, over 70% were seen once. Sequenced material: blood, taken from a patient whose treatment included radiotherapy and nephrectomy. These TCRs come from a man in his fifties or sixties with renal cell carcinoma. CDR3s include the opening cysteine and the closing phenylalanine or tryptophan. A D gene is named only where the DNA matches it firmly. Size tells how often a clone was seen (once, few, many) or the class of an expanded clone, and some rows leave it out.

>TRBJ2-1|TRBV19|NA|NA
CASSIVGDSYNEQFF
TGTGCCAGTAGTATAGTAGGGGATTCCTACAATGAGCAGTTCTTC
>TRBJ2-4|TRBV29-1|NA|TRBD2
CSVMSSGLAGAPQYF
TGCAGCGTCATGAGCTCCGGACTAGCGGGGGCGCCTCAGTACTTC
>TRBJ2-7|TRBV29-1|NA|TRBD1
CSVEVGTGRHF
TGCAGCGTTGAAGTAGGGACAGGGCGACACTTC
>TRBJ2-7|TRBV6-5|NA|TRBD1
CASSYSTKRGHEQYF
TGTGCCAGCAGTTACTCGACAAAAAGGGGGCACGAGCAGTACTTC
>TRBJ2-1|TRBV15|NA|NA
CATSTLQGGGENEQFF
TGTGCCACCAGCACCTTACAGGGAGGTGGGGAGAATGAGCAGTTCTTC
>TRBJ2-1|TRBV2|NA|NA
CASSGWDEQFF
TGTGCCAGCAGTGGGTGGGATGAGCAGTTCTTC
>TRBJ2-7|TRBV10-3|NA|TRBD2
CAISDYMPGTSGRGSYEQYF
TGTGCCATCAGTGATTACATGCCCGGGACTAGCGGGAGGGGTTCCTACGAGCAGTACTTC
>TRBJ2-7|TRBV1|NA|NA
CTSSQTQHPYEQYF
TGCACCAGCAGCCAAACCCAGCATCCCTACGAGCAGTACTTC
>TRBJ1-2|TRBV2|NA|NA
CASRGDYGYTF
TGTGCCAGCAGAGGTGACTATGGCTACACCTTC
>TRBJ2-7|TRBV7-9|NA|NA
CASSSEGMGRNEQYF
TGTGCCAGCAGCTCGGAGGGGATGGGGAGGAACGAGCAGTACTTC
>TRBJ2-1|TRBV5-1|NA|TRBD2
CASAREGLYGNEQFF
TGCGCCAGCGCGCGGGAGGGCCTCTATGGGAATGAGCAGTTCTTC
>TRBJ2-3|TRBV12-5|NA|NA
CASALSGSTDTQYF
TGTGCTAGTGCCCTGTCGGGGAGCACAGATACGCAGTATTTT
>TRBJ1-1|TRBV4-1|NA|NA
CASSLRDLQGHTEAFF
TGCGCCAGCAGCCTCCGGGATTTACAGGGCCACACTGAAGCTTTCTTT
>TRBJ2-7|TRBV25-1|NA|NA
CASSDVSVVPWYEQYF
TGTGCCAGCAGTGACGTGAGCGTTGTCCCGTGGTACGAGCAGTACTTC
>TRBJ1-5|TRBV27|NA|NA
CASSLVSNQPQHF
TGTGCCAGCAGTTTAGTTAGCAATCAGCCCCAGCATTTT
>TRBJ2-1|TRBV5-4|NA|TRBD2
CASSSGTSGRATYNEQFF
TGTGCCAGCAGCTCGGGGACTAGCGGGAGGGCAACCTACAATGAGCAGTTCTTC
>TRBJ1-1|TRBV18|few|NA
CASSRNLNTEAFF
TGTGCCAGCTCACGTAATTTGAACACTGAAGCTTTCTTT
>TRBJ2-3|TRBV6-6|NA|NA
CASLHSRDTQYF
TGTGCCAGCCTCCATTCGAGGGATACGCAGTATTTT
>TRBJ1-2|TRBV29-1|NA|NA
CSVEELGSGGSGYTF
TGCAGCGTTGAAGAATTGGGATCCGGGGGATCTGGCTACACCTTC
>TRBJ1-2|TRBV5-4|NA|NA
CASSLWTNYGYTF
TGTGCCAGCAGCTTGTGGACTAACTATGGCTACACCTTC
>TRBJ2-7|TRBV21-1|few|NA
CASSKDGGGIPYEQYF
TGTGCCAGCAGCAAAGATGGAGGGGGGATTCCCTACGAGCAGTACTTC
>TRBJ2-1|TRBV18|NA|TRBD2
CASSPFGRISGDYNEQFF
TGTGCCAGCTCACCGTTTGGGAGGATAAGCGGGGACTACAATGAGCAGTTCTTC
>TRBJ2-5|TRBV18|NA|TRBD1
CASSPPTGRLQETQYF
TGTGCCAGCTCACCACCGACAGGGCGACTCCAAGAGACCCAGTACTTC
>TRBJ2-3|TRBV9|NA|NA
CASSVGDGTDTQYF
TGTGCCAGCAGCGTAGGGGACGGCACAGATACGCAGTATTTT
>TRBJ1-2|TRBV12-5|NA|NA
CASGLVGLLAGSGNYGYTF
TGTGCTAGTGGTTTGGTAGGGCTATTGGCAGGGAGCGGCAACTATGGCTACACCTTC
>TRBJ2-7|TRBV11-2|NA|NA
CASSLSGRAIEQYF
TGTGCCAGCAGCTTATCGGGCAGGGCAATTGAGCAGTACTTC
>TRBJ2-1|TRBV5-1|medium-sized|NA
CASSFTTGLDEQFF
TGCGCCAGCAGCTTCACTACAGGGTTGGATGAGCAGTTCTTC
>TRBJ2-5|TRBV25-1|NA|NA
CASSSAGLETQYF
TGTGCCAGCTCCTCTGCGGGGCTTGAGACCCAGTACTTC
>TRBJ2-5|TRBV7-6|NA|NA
CASSIEDNMETQYF
TGTGCCAGCAGCATCGAGGACAATATGGAGACCCAGTACTTC
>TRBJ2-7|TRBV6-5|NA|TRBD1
CSTRRGRNYEQYF
TGTTCCACTCGAAGGGGGCGCAACTACGAGCAGTACTTC
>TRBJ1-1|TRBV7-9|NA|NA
CASSLSPMNTEAFF
TGTGCCAGCAGCTTAAGCCCCATGAACACTGAAGCTTTCTTT
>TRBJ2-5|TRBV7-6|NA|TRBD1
CASSPGQQAETQYF
TGTGCCAGCAGCCCGGGACAGCAAGCAGAGACCCAGTACTTC
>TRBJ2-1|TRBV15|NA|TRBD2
CATLGTSGRGIYNEQFF
TGTGCCACCTTGGGGACTAGCGGGAGGGGGATCTACAATGAGCAGTTCTTC
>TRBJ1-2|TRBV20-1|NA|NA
CSVRSYGYTF
TGCAGTGTCAGGAGCTATGGCTACACCTTC
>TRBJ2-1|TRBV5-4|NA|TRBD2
CASTRGTSATNEQFF
TGTGCCAGCACCAGAGGGACTAGCGCAACGAATGAGCAGTTCTTC
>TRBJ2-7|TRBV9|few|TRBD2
CASSVGLAGGLFHEQYF
TGTGCCAGCAGCGTAGGACTAGCGGGAGGGCTCTTCCACGAGCAGTACTTC
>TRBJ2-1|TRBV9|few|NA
CASSEDISDEQFF
TGTGCCAGCAGCGAGGATATCTCGGATGAGCAGTTCTTC
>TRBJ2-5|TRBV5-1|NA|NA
CASSLTGQRETQYF
TGCGCCAGCAGCTTGACAGGACAGCGGGAGACCCAGTACTTC
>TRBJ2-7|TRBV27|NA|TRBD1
CASGTGVPYEQYF
TGTGCCAGCGGGACAGGGGTCCCCTACGAGCAGTACTTC
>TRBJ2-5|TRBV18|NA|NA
CASSLLKETQYF
TGTGCCAGCTCACTGTTAAAAGAGACCCAGTACTTC
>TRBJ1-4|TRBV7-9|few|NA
CASSLDAESNEKLFF
TGTGCCAGCAGCTTAGATGCGGAATCCAATGAAAAACTGTTTTTT
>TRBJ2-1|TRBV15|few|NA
CATSRDLEGREQFF
TGTGCCACCAGCAGAGACCTGGAGGGACGGGAGCAGTTCTTC